The rows below give T cell receptor beta chains drawn from one sample of a study of shared clonotypes between healthy human individuals. Profiled with immunoSEQ multiplex PCR; TCRdb holds only in-frame clones, not every one. The table records 1,400,000 or so clones, around 98.5% of them present only once. The sequencing input was naive CD4+ T cells sorted from blood. The receptor source for this set is a man aged 25-45 years in good health. Each CDR3 is given with its conserved first and last residue. A D gene is named only where the DNA matches it firmly. Rows give clone size only sometimes, using once, few, many, or a class for an expanded clone.

d_call,j_call,v_call,clone_size,cdr3_nt,cdr3_aa
NA,TRBJ2-1,TRBV6-5,NA,TGTGCCAGCAGTTCTGGGGGGCGGCAGTTCTTC,CASSSGGRQFF
NA,TRBJ2-3,TRBV14,NA,TGTGCCAGCAGCCCAACGCTTGGCACAGATACGCAGTATTTT,CASSPTLGTDTQYF
NA,TRBJ1-1,TRBV7-2,NA,TGTGCCAGCCGGAGGGCAAAGGGTGAAGCTTTCTTT,CASRRAKGEAFF
TRBD2,TRBJ2-3,TRBV10-3,NA,TGTGCCATCAGTGAGTCTAGCGGGAGAGGAGATACGCAGTATTTT,CAISESSGRGDTQYF
NA,TRBJ1-1,TRBV5-4,once,TGCATTTTAGGGAGTCTCATGAACACTGAAGCTTTCTTT,CILGSLMNTEAFF
NA,TRBJ2-7,TRBV6-1,once,TGTGCCAGCAGTGAATTTGGACACAAGGACTACGAGCAGTACTTC,CASSEFGHKDYEQYF
NA,TRBJ2-7,TRBV2,once,TGTGCCAGCAGCCCTACAGGGTCGCCGGACGCCTACGAGCAGTACTTC,CASSPTGSPDAYEQYF
NA,TRBJ2-3,TRBV5-1,NA,TGCGCCAGCAGCACCGGACTGAGCACAGATACGCAGTATTTT,CASSTGLSTDTQYF
NA,TRBJ2-7,TRBV2,NA,TGTGCCAGCAGTGACAATGGCAGCGAGCAGTACTTC,CASSDNGSEQYF
NA,TRBJ2-5,TRBV28,NA,TGTGCCAGCAGAAAAGCGGGCCTTAGAGAGACCCAGTACTTC,CASRKAGLRETQYF